The text below deals with one T cell receptor beta chain. CDR3 size: 15 residues. Per germline, CDR1 SGHKS and CDR2 YYEKEE (reference sequence). Measured with immunoSEQ multiplex PCR; TCRdb has only the in-frame clones, and not every one. The sample includes around 4,200 clones, approximately 80% of them seen just once. This sample was taken from a study of tumor T cells in aggressive B-cell lymphoma. The rearrangement uses TRBV5-5 and TRBJ2-3; 8 positions agree with TRBD2. The source of this sequence is an adult with diffuse large B cell lymphoma. Sequencing was carried out using tumor tissue. CDR3 region: CATGMTSDGTDTQYF. DNA for the CDR3: TGTGCTACCGGGATGACTAGCGACGGCACAGATACGCAGTATTTT.